The rows below give T cell receptor beta chains drawn from one sample of a study of blood T cell repertoires in COVID-19. Libraries were prepared by immunoSEQ multiplex PCR; TCRdb keeps only in-frame clonotypes and omits some of them. The sample records around 300,000 clones, about 87% being singletons. Source material: PBMCs or T cells enriched from blood (not recorded which). These receptors came from a woman in her 30s who had recovered from COVID-19. Both conserved end residues are part of each CDR3. D genes are given only for firm matches. Part of the rows lack a size; the others show once, few, many or a class for expanded clones.

D: TRBD1; size: NA; V: TRBV18; J: TRBJ2-1; DNA: TGTGCCAGCTCACCGTACGACAGGGCGTACAATGAGCAGTTCTTC; CDR3: CASSPYDRAYNEQFF
D: NA; size: few; V: TRBV11-2; J: TRBJ2-5; DNA: TGTGCCAGCAGCTCATGGCCCAACCCCGAGCGAGAGACCCAGTACTTC; CDR3: CASSSWPNPERETQYF
D: NA; size: NA; V: TRBV24-1; J: TRBJ2-6; DNA: TGTGCCACCAGTGATCCGCCAGGAAATGGGGCCAACGTCCTGACTTTC; CDR3: CATSDPPGNGANVLTF
D: NA; size: NA; V: TRBV5-1; J: TRBJ1-2; DNA: TGCGCCAGCAGCTATGGAGCGCCTGCGGAGGACTACACCTTC; CDR3: CASSYGAPAEDYTF
D: NA; size: NA; V: TRBV7-9; J: TRBJ1-5; DNA: TGTGCCAGCAGCTTAAGTGGTGAGAGCAATCAGCCCCAGCATTTT; CDR3: CASSLSGESNQPQHF
D: NA; size: NA; V: TRBV9; J: TRBJ1-3; DNA: TGTGCCAGCAGCGTCACGGATGGGACAAGGAATCGTGGAAACACCATATATTTT; CDR3: CASSVTDGTRNRGNTIYF
D: TRBD2; size: NA; V: TRBV5-4; J: TRBJ2-1; DNA: TGTGCCAGCAGCCGGGGGGACTCCTACAATGAGCAGTTCTTC; CDR3: CASSRGDSYNEQFF
D: TRBD1; size: once; V: TRBV29-1; J: TRBJ2-7; DNA: TGCAGCGTTGAAGACCCGGACAGGGGGCCCTACGAGCAGTACTTC; CDR3: CSVEDPDRGPYEQYF
D: TRBD1; size: NA; V: TRBV7-6; J: TRBJ2-7; DNA: TGTGCCAGCGGTCCTGCCCCCACAACGACAGGGACGATCGTCTACGAGCAGTACTTC; CDR3: CASGPAPTTTGTIVYEQYF
D: NA; size: NA; V: TRBV27; J: TRBJ1-3; DNA: TGTGCCAGCAAAGGGGTCGGAAACACCATATATTTT; CDR3: CASKGVGNTIYF
D: NA; size: NA; V: TRBV6-2/TRBV6-3; J: TRBJ2-1; DNA: TGTGCCAGCAGTTCCGGCCCAGGTGAGCAGTTCTTC; CDR3: CASSSGPGEQFF
D: NA; size: NA; V: TRBV7-6; J: TRBJ1-4; DNA: TGTGCCAGCAGCTTTCTGCCCCGAGATAATGAAAAACTGTTTTTT; CDR3: CASSFLPRDNEKLFF
D: NA; size: once; V: TRBV6-1; J: TRBJ2-7; DNA: TGTGCCAGCAGTGAGGCGAGGGCAGGAACCGCCTACGAGCAGTACTTC; CDR3: CASSEARAGTAYEQYF
D: TRBD1; size: NA; V: TRBV19; J: TRBJ1-4; DNA: TGTGCCAGTAGTGACGGACAGGGTTTCGAAAAACTGTTTTTT; CDR3: CASSDGQGFEKLFF
D: NA; size: NA; V: TRBV5-1; J: TRBJ2-5; DNA: TGCGCCAGCAGCCCCAGACGGGGGTCAATAGAGACCCAGTACTTC; CDR3: CASSPRRGSIETQYF
D: NA; size: NA; V: TRBV6-1; J: TRBJ1-2; DNA: TGTGCCAGCAGTGAAGGATACAGGGTTAACTATGGCTACACCTTC; CDR3: CASSEGYRVNYGYTF
D: TRBD1; size: NA; V: TRBV7-8; J: TRBJ1-6; DNA: TGTGCCAGCAGCCCGGGACAGCTCGATTCACCCCTCCACTTT; CDR3: CASSPGQLDSPLHF
D: TRBD1; size: NA; V: TRBV6-1; J: TRBJ2-7; DNA: TGTGCCAGCAGTGAAGGGACAGGGGGCTCCTACGAGCAGTACTTC; CDR3: CASSEGTGGSYEQYF
D: NA; size: NA; V: TRBV9; J: TRBJ1-6; DNA: TGTGCCAGTGGATATGGGCAGGGCGAATCACCCCTCCACTTT; CDR3: CASGYGQGESPLHF